This passage covers 4 T cell receptor beta chains from one sample sequenced in a study of blood T cell repertoires in COVID-19. TCRdb's copy holds only in-frame clones and misses some; the assay was immunoSEQ multiplex PCR. The sample carries over 85,000 clones, around nine tenths recorded once. Sequencing used peripheral blood. Receptor source: a woman between 45 and 60 years old with acute or convalescent COVID-19.

The chain links TRBV11-2 to TRBJ1-6; D gene uncertain. The V and J ends lost 5 bases and 6 bases respectively, with 14 bases between them. The CDR3 sequence is 15 residues long. From germline, CDR1 is SGHAT and CDR2 FQNNGV. DNA for the CDR3: TGTGCCAGCAGCCCGCCGGGGATTCTTAATTCACCCCTCCACTTT. It yields the protein CASSPPGILNSPLHF.

The rearrangement uses TRBV4-2 and TRBJ1-1; no firm D call. Germline V CDR1 and CDR2: LGHNA, YNFKEQ. Trimming cost V 1 base and J 3 bases, with 15 bases left between them. The CDR3 runs 16 residues. In DNA, the CDR3 is TGTGCCAGCAGCCAAGTGGGGATAGGGAGAGACACTGAAGCTTTCTTT. It yields the protein CASSQVGIGRDTEAFF.

The chain combines TRBV5-5 with TRBJ1-2; D perhaps matches TRBD1 (5 bases). V dropped 4 bases and J dropped 7 bases, with 11 bases sitting between them. Germline CDR1 SGHKS, CDR2 YYEKEE (reference sequence). This CDR3 has 12 residues. The CDR3 protein is CASSRRGIGYTF. The CDR3 nucleotides read TGTGCCAGCAGCCGGAGGGGAATTGGCTACACCTTC.

This rearrangement joins TRBV4-2 to TRBJ2-2; 9 nucleotides align to TRBD2. Germline trimming cut 2 bases from V and 6 bases from J; bases unmatched to any gene: 19. Germline CDR1 reads LGHNA; CDR2 reads YNFKEQ. This CDR3 is 20 amino acids long. CDR3 sequence (DNA): TGTGCCAGCAGCCAAACGGAGGCCCAGCCAATAGCGGGAGAAGCCGGGGAGCTGTTTTTT. Translation gives CASSQTEAQPIAGEAGELFF.